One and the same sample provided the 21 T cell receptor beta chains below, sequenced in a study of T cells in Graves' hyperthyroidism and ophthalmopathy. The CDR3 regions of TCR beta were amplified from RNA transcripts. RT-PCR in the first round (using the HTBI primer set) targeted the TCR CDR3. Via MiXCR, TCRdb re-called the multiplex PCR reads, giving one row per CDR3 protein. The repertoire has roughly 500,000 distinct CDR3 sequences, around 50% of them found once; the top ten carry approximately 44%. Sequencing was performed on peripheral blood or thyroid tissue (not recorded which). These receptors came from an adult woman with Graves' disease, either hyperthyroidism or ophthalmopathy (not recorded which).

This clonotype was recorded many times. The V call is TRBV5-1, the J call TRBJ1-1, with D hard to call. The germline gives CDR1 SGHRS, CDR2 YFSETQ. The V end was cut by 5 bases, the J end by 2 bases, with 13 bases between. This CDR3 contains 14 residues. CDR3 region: CASRAPNSNTEAFF. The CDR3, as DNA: TGCGCCAGCAGGGCCCCTAATTCTAACACTGAAGCTTTCTTT.

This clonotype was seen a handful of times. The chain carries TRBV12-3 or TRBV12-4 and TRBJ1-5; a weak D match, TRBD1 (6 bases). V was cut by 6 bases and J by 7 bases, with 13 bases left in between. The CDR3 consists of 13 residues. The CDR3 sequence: CASSNRVGQPQHF. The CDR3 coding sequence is TGTGCCAGCAGCAACAGGGTCGGGCAGCCCCAGCATTTT.

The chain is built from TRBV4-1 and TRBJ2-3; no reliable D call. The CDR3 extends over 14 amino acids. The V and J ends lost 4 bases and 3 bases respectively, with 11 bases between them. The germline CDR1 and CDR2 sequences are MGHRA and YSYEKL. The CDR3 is CASSPSGVTDTQYF. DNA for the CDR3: TGCGCCAGCAGCCCCTCCGGAGTGACAGATACGCAGTATTTT.

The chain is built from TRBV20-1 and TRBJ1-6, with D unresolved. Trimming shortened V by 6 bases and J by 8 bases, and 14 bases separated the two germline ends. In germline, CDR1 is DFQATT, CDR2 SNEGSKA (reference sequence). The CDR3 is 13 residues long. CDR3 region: CSAPGSQYSPLHF. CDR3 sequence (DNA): TGCAGTGCCCCCGGGTCCCAATATTCACCCCTCCACTTT.

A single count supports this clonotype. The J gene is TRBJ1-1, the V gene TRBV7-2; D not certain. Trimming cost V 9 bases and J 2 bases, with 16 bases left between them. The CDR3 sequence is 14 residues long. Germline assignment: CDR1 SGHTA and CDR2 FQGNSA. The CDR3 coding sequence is TGTGCCAGGCTACCTCGAGAGCCCAACACTGAAGCTTTCTTT. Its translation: CARLPREPNTEAFF.

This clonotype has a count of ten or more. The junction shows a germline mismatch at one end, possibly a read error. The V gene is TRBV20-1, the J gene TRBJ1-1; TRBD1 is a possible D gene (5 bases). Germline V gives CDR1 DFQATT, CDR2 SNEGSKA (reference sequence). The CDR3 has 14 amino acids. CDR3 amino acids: CSARPMGVTSEAFF. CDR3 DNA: TGCAGTGCTAGACCAATGGGGGTTACCTCTGAGGCTTTCTTT.

CDR3: CSAREDRQTFYGYTF. In DNA, the CDR3 is TGCAGTGCTAGAGAGGACAGGCAGACCTTCTATGGCTACACCTTC. The chain recombines TRBV20-1 with TRBJ1-2, with 7 bases matching TRBD1. Trimming took 0 bases from V and 4 from J; bases not matched to a gene: 8. The germline CDR1 and CDR2 sequences are DFQATT and SNEGSKA (reference sequence). The CDR3 spans 15 residues.

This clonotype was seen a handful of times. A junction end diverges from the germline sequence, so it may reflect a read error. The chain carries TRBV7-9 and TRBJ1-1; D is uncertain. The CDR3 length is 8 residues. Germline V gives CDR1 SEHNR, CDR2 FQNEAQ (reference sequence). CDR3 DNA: TGTGCCAGCAGCTTAGATCGTTGG. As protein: CASSLDRW.

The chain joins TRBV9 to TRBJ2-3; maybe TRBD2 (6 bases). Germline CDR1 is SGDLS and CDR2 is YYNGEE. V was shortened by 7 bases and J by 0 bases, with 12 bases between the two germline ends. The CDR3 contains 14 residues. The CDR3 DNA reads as TGTGCCAGCTCTAGGGCGGGAAGCACAGATACGCAGTATTTT. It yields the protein CASSRAGSTDTQYF.

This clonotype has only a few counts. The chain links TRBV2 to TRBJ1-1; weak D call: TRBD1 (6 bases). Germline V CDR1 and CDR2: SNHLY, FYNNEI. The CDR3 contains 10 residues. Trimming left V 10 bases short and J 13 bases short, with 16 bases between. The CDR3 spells CANPGQTLFF. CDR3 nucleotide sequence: TGTGCCAACCCGGGACAAACCCTTTTCTTT. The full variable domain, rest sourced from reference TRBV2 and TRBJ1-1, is EPEVTQTPSHQVTQMGQEVILRCVPISNHLYFYWYRQILGQKVEFLVSFYNNEISEKSEIFDDQFSVERPDGSNFTLKIRSTKLEDSAMYFCANPGQTLFFGQGTRLTVV.

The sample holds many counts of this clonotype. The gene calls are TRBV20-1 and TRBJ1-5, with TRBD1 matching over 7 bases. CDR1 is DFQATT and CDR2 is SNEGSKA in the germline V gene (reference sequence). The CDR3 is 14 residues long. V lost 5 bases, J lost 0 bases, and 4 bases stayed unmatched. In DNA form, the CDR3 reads TGCAGTGCTTGGACAGGCAATAGCAATCAGCCCCAGCATTTT. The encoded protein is CSAWTGNSNQPQHF.

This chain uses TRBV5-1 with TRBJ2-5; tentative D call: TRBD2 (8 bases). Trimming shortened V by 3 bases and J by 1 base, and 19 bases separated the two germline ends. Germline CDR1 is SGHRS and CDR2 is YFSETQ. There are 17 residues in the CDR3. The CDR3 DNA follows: TGCGCCAGCAGCTACGCCGGGACAGCGGGAGTCCAAGAGACCCAGTACTTC. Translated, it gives CASSYAGTAGVQETQYF.

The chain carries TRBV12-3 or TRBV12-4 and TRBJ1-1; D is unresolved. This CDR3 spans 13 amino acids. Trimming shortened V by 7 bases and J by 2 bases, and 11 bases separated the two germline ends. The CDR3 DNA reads TGTGCCAGCACTCTAAGAGATAACACTGAAGCTTTCTTT. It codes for CASTLRDNTEAFF.

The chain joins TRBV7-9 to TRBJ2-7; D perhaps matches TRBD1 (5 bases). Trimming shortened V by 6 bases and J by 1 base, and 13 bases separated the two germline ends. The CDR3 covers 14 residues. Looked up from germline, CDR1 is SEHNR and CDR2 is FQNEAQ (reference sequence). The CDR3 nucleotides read TGTGCCAGCAGTTACTTTGCAGGGTCCTACGAGCAGTACTTC. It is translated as CASSYFAGSYEQYF. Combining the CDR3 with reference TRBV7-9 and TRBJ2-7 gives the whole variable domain DTGVSQNPRHKITKRGQNVTFRCDPISEHNRLYWYRQTLGQGPEFLTYFQNEAQLEKSRLLSDRFSAERPKGSFSTLEIQRTEQGDSAMYLCASSYFAGSYEQYFGPGTRLTVT.

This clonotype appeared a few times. CDR3 sequence (DNA): TGTGCCAGCAGCCAAGATTTGGGGGCAGGGCGATATAGCAATCAGCCCCAGCATTTT. As protein: CASSQDLGAGRYSNQPQHF. The chain is built from TRBV4-2 and TRBJ1-5; maybe TRBD1 (6 bases). This CDR3 spans 19 amino acids. Germline V CDR1 and CDR2: LGHNA, YNFKEQ. V gave up 0 bases and J gave up 0 bases, with 18 bases separating them.

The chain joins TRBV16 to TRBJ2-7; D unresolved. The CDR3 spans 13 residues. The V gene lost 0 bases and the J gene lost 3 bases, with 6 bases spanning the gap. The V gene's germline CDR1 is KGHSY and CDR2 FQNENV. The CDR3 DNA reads TGTGCCAGCAGCCAATCTCGCGGCTACGAGCAGTACTTC. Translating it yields CASSQSRGYEQYF. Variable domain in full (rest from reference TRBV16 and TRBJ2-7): GEEVAQTPKHLVRGEGQKAKLYCAPIKGHSYVFWYQQVLKNEFKFLISFQNENVFDETGMPKERFSAKCLPNSPCSLEIQATKLEDSAVYFCASSQSRGYEQYFGPGTRLTVT.

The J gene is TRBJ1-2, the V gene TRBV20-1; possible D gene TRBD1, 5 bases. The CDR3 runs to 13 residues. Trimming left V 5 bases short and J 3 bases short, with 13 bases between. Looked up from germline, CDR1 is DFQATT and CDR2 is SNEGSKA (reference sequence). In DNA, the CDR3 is TGCAGTGCTTATACCCGGGGCTACTATGGCTACACCTTC. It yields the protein CSAYTRGYYGYTF.

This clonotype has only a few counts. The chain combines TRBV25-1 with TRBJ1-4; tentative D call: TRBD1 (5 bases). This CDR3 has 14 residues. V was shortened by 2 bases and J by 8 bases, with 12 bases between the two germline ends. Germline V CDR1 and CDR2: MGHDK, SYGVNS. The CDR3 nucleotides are TGTGCCAGCAGTGAAGAAGGGACTGAAGAAAAACTGTTTTTT. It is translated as CASSEEGTEEKLFF.

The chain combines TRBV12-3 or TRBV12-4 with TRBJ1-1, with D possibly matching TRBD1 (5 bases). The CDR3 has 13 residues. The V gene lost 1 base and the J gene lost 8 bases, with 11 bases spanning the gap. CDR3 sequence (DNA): TGTGCCAGCAGTTTAGTAGGGGCAGTCGAAGCTTTCTTT. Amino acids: CASSLVGAVEAFF.

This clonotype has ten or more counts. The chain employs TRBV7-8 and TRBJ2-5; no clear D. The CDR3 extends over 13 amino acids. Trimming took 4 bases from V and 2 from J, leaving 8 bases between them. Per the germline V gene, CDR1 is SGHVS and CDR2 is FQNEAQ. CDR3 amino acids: CASSSFWQETQYF. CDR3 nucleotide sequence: TGTGCCAGCAGCTCCTTTTGGCAAGAGACCCAGTACTTC.

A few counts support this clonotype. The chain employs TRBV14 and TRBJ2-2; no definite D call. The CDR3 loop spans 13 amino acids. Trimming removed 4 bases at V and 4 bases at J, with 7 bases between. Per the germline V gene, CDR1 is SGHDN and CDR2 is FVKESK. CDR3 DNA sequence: TGTGCCAGCAGCCGTCGGATCACCGGGGAGCTGTTTTTT. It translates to CASSRRITGELFF. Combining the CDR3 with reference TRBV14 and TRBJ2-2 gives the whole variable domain EAGVTQFPSHSVIEKGQTVTLRCDPISGHDNLYWYRRVMGKEIKFLLHFVKESKQDESGMPNNRFLAERTGGTYSTLKVQPAELEDSGVYFCASSRRITGELFFGEGSRLTVL.